This TCR beta chain was sequenced in a study of CD8+ T cells in alopecia areata. General study findings and limits: Many expanded lesional clones remained in scalp and blood on tofacitinib. Sequenced scalp T cells also include alphabeta T cells resident in normal skin.

Extracted RNA was reverse transcribed into cDNA, the sequencing template. Assay: immunoSEQ multiplex PCR; the TCRdb copy retains only in-frame clones and omits some. The table includes some 190,000 clones, around 56% detected once. As to treatment: oral pan-JAK inhibitor, 5-10 mg twice daily. Lesional scalp tissue (obtained by punch biopsy) and peripheral blood were collected from alopecia areata patients. Both CD4+ and CD8+ T cells were separated by sorting PBMCs. CDR3 length equals 14 residues. V lost 3 bases, J lost 8 bases, and 16 bases lay in between. Germline V lookup: CDR1 SEHNR, CDR2 FQNEAQ (reference sequence). In the case of this clone: Its antigen is not identified.

This sequence was found in a human donor with alopecia areata. The genes are TRBV7-9 and TRBJ1-2; D perhaps matches TRBD1 (6 bases). Sample: CD4+ T cells sorted from blood, taken at week 4, from a patient treated with tofacitinib. CDR3 in DNA: TGTGCCAGCAGCTTCGATTTGGGGGCGCGAGGCTACACCTTC. Residues: CASSFDLGARGYTF.